This T cell receptor beta chain comes out of a study of blood T cell repertoires in COVID-19 (dated by TCRdb to 2020 to 2021). Notes on the research overall: Samples from collaborators originated in the United States, Italy and Spain and spanned both the acute and convalescent phases of COVID-19. A freely available public database, intended as a resource for researchers studying the immune response to SARS-CoV-2, is where the repertoires were released. The material from the prospective study consisted of cDNA or gDNA derived from T cells, B-cell-depleted T cells, or PBMCs. Deeply sampled blood TCRbeta repertoires from subjects exposed to, actively infected with, or recovered from COVID-19 were included in the dataset. The sample metadata nearly always contained a de-identified subject ID, COVID-19 status, age in years and sex. Where available, HLA class I and class II types were obtained from metadata supplied by the sample provider rather than from assay-based typing. The samples were drawn from the first 160 participants of the ongoing ImmuneRACE study and from roughly 1,300 subjects provided by 6 global collaborators. Beyond this particular receptor, the publication reports: How much clinical and demographic metadata was included differed by source and by participant, and the metadata was provided uncurated.

Spanning cysteine to phenylalanine, the CDR3 consists of 12 amino acids. CDR3 DNA only is kept here, 36 bases in frame from base 1. V drops 7 bases and J drops 0 bases, leaving 5 bases in between. With regard to this clone: Its target antigen remains unknown. No clone much larger than this one lies a single base away; base qualities are absent.

Each collaborating institution followed its own protocols to collect whole blood in K2EDTA tubes. For TCRbeta analysis, collaborator samples were shipped as frozen whole blood, as isolated PBMCs, or as DNA extracted from either sample type. TCRbeta CDR3 regions were amplified from genomic DNA using the immunoSEQ Assay, a bias-controlled multiplex PCR. The paper's processing steps were these. Within the assay, amplification of reference gene primers was used to estimate how many nucleated cells each sample contained. To quantify the absolute abundance of each unique TCRbeta CDR3 rearrangement, sequence reads were collapsed and filtered. Productive Simpson clonality was computed per sample as the square root of Simpson's diversity index over productive rearrangements. In TCRdb, the immuneACCESS table is reduced to in-frame sequences with V and J assigned. These tables do not hold every clone; where another copy was compared, an unresolved V gene accounts for under half, and the others remain unexplained. V and J calls and clone size are those listed in that table; D and trimming were worked out from the DNA. The table for this sample lists over 250,000 clones; roughly 89% of them were counted only once. Under 2.5% of the sample comes from the top ten.

This receptor chain uses TRBV12-3 or TRBV12-4 and TRBJ2-3; the D gene cannot be named for sure. The receptor was isolated from a man between 50 and 59 years old with acute or convalescent COVID-19. The sequenced sample was peripheral blood. The encoded CDR3 is CASTISTDTQYF. The DNA sequence is TGTGCCAGCACTATAAGCACAGATACGCAGTATTTT.